This TCR beta chain was sequenced during a study of blood T cells in healthy people across ages. Findings of the study overall: Unsorted PBMC material precluded a definitive naive versus antigen-experienced comparison. Older age coincided with a roughly linear decline in TCR beta diversity per million T cells.

Primers used in a second PCR of about 6 to 11 cycles were a sample-barcoded 5' primer and a J-beta primer mix. A template-switch adaptor with 12 random nucleotides tagged each cDNA molecule. TCRdb recomputed calls from the 5' RACE reads with MiXCR, one row per CDR3 protein. Of roughly 1.9 million distinct CDR3 sequences in the sample, roughly 43% were seen once. Investigators took around 11 milliliters of peripheral blood from every donor. V was cut by 3 bases and J by 5 bases, with 16 bases left in between. CDR3 length: 15 amino acids. Germline CDR1 SGHTA, CDR2 FQGNSA. There are a few counts of this clonotype. Its antigen is as yet unknown.

This receptor was identified in a human donor in good health. This chain uses TRBV7-2 with TRBJ1-2; D possibly corresponds to TRBD1 (5 bases). Sequencing used blood. The CDR3 spells CASSFRPGRGYGYTF. The CDR3 nucleotides read TGTGCCAGCAGCTTCCGCCCGGGGAGGGGATATGGCTACACCTTC.